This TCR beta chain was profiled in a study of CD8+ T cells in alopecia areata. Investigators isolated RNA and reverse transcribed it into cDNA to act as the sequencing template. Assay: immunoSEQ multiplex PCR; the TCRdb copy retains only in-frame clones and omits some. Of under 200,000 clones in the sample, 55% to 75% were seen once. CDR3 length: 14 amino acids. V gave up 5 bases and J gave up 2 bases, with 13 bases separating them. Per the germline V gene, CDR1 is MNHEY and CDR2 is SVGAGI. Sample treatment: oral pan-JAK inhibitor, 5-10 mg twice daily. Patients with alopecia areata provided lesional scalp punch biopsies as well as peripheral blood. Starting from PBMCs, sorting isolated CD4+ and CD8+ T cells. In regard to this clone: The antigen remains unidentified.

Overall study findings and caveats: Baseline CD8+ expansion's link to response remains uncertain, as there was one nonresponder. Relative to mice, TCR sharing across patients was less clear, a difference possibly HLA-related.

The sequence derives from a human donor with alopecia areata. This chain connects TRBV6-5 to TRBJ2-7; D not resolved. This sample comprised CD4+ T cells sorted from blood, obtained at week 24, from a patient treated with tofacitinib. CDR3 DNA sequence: TGTGCCAGCAGTCCCGCAACCGGCACCTACGAGCAGTACTTC. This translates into CASSPATGTYEQYF.